This T cell receptor beta chain was captured in a study of cytotoxic CD8 clonotypes in ibrutinib-treated CLL (dated by TCRdb to the early 2020s). Concerning the study at large: The cohort was composed of around twelve relapsed/refractory and about 16 treatment-naive patients; IGHV unmutated status was identified in approximately 18 patients. Responses were partial in roughly 24 patients and complete in 2; after median around 65 months follow-up, some 15 stayed in remission and some twelve progressed. The response samples were drawn at a median of approximately twelve months into treatment, with a range of roughly 6 to 36 months. On average, each sample had roughly 250,000 productive templates and approximately 100,000 productive rearrangements. Longitudinal samples were obtainable from 26 of the 86 participants in the trial. Cryopreserved peripheral blood mononuclear cells were collected before treatment, at response, and at either disease progression or sustained remission. Every sample from remission and from progressive disease was obtained while the patients were still on ibrutinib.

On a MiSeq, deep resolution sequencing aimed for a depth between 1 in 1 million and 1 in 200,000 T cells, with each clonotype covered 10x on average. The immunoSEQ hsTCRB Kit was used to generate TCR beta libraries. The authors processed their data as follows. ImmunoSEQ Data Assistant and ImmunoSEQ Analyzer were used for data analysis, and V, D and J genes were assigned according to IMGT definitions. Clonality, which ranges from 0 to 1, was calculated by subtracting the normalized Shannon entropy of productive rearrangement frequencies from one. Only overrepresented clonotypes making up at least 0.05% of the repertoire of each patient were included in the public clonotype analysis. Around 14 repertoires from age-matched healthy donors, obtained from immuneACCESS, served as clonality controls. As stored in TCRdb, this immuneACCESS dataset retains in-frame rearrangements with V and J assigned. A fraction of the clones does not appear; measured against another copy, unresolved V genes explain less than half of the discrepancy, and the remainder lacks a known reason. D and trimming were read from the DNA, whereas the V and J calls and clone size are those reported in that table. This sample holds 150,000 or so clones; 70% to 85% were observed only once. Of the sample, approximately 2% falls within the top ten clones.

The junction shows trimming of 7 bases on V and 0 bases on J, plus 15 bases between the germline ends. According to the germline V gene, CDR1 reads LGHNA and CDR2 reads YSLEER. The CDR3 sequence holds 15 residues, the cysteine and phenylalanine included. CDR3 DNA only is kept here, 45 bases in frame from base 1. On this clone: It has no known antigen specificity. No much larger clonotype is one base removed from it; base qualities were not supplied.

Points the paper makes about the study in general: At baseline, clonality was higher than in age-matched healthy donors and showed a strong correlation with circulating CD8+ T-cell counts. Clonality rose at ibrutinib response, remained stable during sustained remission, and dropped back toward baseline at progression. Public clonotypes were rare and either shrank or stayed stable during treatment, and the rise in clonality at ibrutinib response reflected expansion of private clonotypes. Lymph node repertoires were not examined, and the timing of sampling was not matched between patients in sustained remission and those whose disease progressed.

Interpreted using the paper, the time point label stands for: about twelve months on ibrutinib. For TCR beta library preparation, roughly 2 micrograms of genomic DNA were extracted from the cryopreserved PBMCs. Longitudinal blood samples from CLL patients on ibrutinib monotherapy underwent high-throughput TCR beta sequencing. The patients took part in an open-label, single-center phase 2 trial of ibrutinib monotherapy. This specimen was PBMCs, taken after 12 months of ibrutinib treatment. The chain was built from TRBV4-3 and TRBJ1-2; the D gene lacks a confident call. The origin of this receptor is a human donor with chronic lymphocytic leukemia. At the DNA level, the sequence is TGCGCCAGCAACAAAGGAGTGGGTACTAACTATGGCTACACCTTC. Translated, this gives CASNKGVGTNYGYTF.